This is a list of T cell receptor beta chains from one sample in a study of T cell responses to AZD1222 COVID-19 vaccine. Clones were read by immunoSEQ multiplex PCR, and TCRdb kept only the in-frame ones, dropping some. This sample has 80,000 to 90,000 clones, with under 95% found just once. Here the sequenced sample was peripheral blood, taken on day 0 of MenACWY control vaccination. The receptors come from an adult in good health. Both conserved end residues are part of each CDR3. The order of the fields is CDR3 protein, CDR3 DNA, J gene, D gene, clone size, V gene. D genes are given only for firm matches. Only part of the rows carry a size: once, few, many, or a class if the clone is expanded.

CASSARKSEQFF | TGTGCCAGTAGTGCGCGGAAGAGTGAGCAGTTCTTC | TRBJ2-1 | . | . | TRBV19
CASSPPVGTQYF | TGTGCCAGCTCACCCCCCGTCGGTACGCAGTATTTT | TRBJ2-3 | . | . | TRBV18
CASSQDSGTGLYEQYF | TGCGCCAGCAGCCAAGATTCCGGGACAGGGCTCTACGAGCAGTACTTC | TRBJ2-7 | TRBD1 | . | TRBV4-3
CASSTDRARGHTEAFF | TGTGCCAGCAGCACGGACAGGGCGCGTGGGCACACTGAAGCTTTCTTT | TRBJ1-1 | TRBD1 | . | TRBV5-6
CASSPYRGPETQYF | TGTGCCAGCAGCCCGTACAGGGGGCCGGAGACCCAGTACTTC | TRBJ2-5 | TRBD1 | . | TRBV13
CASSLLGGESTGELFF | TGTGCCAGCAGTTTACTCGGGGGGGAGAGCACCGGGGAGCTGTTTTTT | TRBJ2-2 | TRBD2 | . | TRBV27
CSASLRGGGTDTQYF | TGCAGTGCTAGTCTACGCGGGGGGGGCACAGATACGCAGTATTTT | TRBJ2-3 | TRBD2 | once | TRBV20-1
CASSLIGGTYEQYF | TGTGCCAGCAGCTTAATCGGCGGCACCTACGAGCAGTACTTC | TRBJ2-7 | . | . | TRBV7-2
CASRVGAAGDEQFF | TGTGCCAGCAGAGTTGGTGCCGCCGGCGATGAGCAGTTCTTC | TRBJ2-1 | . | . | TRBV6-4
CASSKKTGTVIYTEAFF | TGTGCCAGCAGCAAAAAGACAGGGACGGTTATATACACTGAAGCTTTCTTT | TRBJ1-1 | TRBD1 | . | TRBV13
CASSPGLNYEQYF | TGCGCCAGCAGCCCAGGACTGAACTACGAGCAGTACTTC | TRBJ2-7 | . | once | TRBV5-1
CASSLAPGQEFYEQYF | TGCGCCAGCAGCTTGGCTCCGGGACAGGAATTCTACGAGCAGTACTTC | TRBJ2-7 | TRBD1 | . | TRBV5-1
CATSDTRQGAVGLFF | TGTGCCACCAGTGATACCAGACAGGGGGCGGTTGGGCTGTTTTTT | TRBJ2-2 | TRBD1 | . | TRBV24-1
CASSIRGQGISQPQHF | TGTGCCAGTAGTATAAGGGGACAGGGAATATCTCAGCCCCAGCATTTT | TRBJ1-5 | TRBD1 | . | TRBV19
CASTLGRQGGYEQYF | TGTGCCAGCACCCTGGGTCGACAGGGGGGTTACGAGCAGTACTTC | TRBJ2-7 | TRBD1 | . | TRBV7-2
CASSQERGEDTEAFF | TGTGCCAGCAGCCAAGAGAGGGGGGAGGACACTGAAGCTTTCTTT | TRBJ1-1 | . | . | TRBV4-2
CASSQDRRQGARGYTF | TGCGCCAGCAGCCAAGATCGGCGGCAGGGGGCGCGAGGCTACACCTTC | TRBJ1-2 | TRBD1 | . | TRBV4-3
CASSIQGATEAFF | TGTGCCAGCAGTATACAGGGGGCCACTGAAGCTTTCTTT | TRBJ1-1 | TRBD1 | . | TRBV12-3/TRBV12-4
CSASWTLAFNEQFF | TGCAGTGCTAGTTGGACTCTAGCCTTCAATGAGCAGTTCTTC | TRBJ2-1 | . | . | TRBV20-1
CASISGQGVAEAFF | TGTGCCAGCATCAGCGGACAGGGTGTAGCTGAAGCTTTCTTT | TRBJ1-1 | TRBD1 | few | TRBV6-5
CASSEPWGVNRAGNTIYF | TGTGCCAGCAGCGAGCCTTGGGGAGTGAACAGGGCTGGAAACACCATATATTTT | TRBJ1-3 | . | . | TRBV21-1
CASSLTRSGNTIYF | TGTGCCAGCAGCCTAACTCGCTCTGGAAACACCATATATTTT | TRBJ1-3 | . | . | TRBV7-2
CASTQGRRTDTQYF | TGTGCCAGCACTCAGGGACGGCGCACAGATACGCAGTATTTT | TRBJ2-3 | . | . | TRBV2
CATENQGFNTEAFF | TGTGCCACCGAGAACCAGGGGTTCAACACTGAAGCTTTCTTT | TRBJ1-1 | . | . | TRBV28
CASSPGHINEQYF | TGCGCCAGCAGCCCGGGACATATCAACGAGCAGTACTTC | TRBJ2-7 | . | . | TRBV5-1
CASSQDLVTAGSPLHF | TGTGCCAGCAGCCAAGACCTAGTGACCGCCGGGTCACCCCTCCACTTT | TRBJ1-6 | . | few | TRBV14
CASSSVNTEAFF | TGTGCCAGCAGTTCGGTTAACACTGAAGCTTTCTTT | TRBJ1-1 | . | . | TRBV6-5
CASSLGTGPSNQPQHF | TGTGCCAGCAGCTTAGGGACAGGGCCTTCCAATCAGCCCCAGCATTTT | TRBJ1-5 | TRBD1 | . | TRBV7-6
CASSIVGGNTEAFF | TGTGCCAGTAGTATAGTGGGTGGGAACACTGAAGCTTTCTTT | TRBJ1-1 | . | . | TRBV19
CASSASGTGGYTEAFF | TGTGCCAGCAGTGCGTCCGGGACAGGAGGGTACACTGAAGCTTTCTTT | TRBJ1-1 | TRBD1 | . | TRBV6-1
CASSEDPGGRGYTF | TGTGCCAGCAGTGAAGATCCCGGGGGGCGAGGCTACACCTTC | TRBJ1-2 | . | . | TRBV6-1
CATSDRAGARTDTQYF | TGTGCCACCAGTGATCGCGCAGGGGCCCGCACAGATACGCAGTATTTT | TRBJ2-3 | . | . | TRBV24-1
CASSERAYEQYF | TGTGCCAGCAGTGAGAGGGCCTACGAGCAGTACTTC | TRBJ2-7 | . | . | TRBV2
CASSFVGGETQYF | TGTGCCAGCAGTTTCGTGGGGGGGGAGACCCAGTACTTC | TRBJ2-5 | TRBD2 | . | TRBV28
CASRIVGDEKLFF | TGCGCCAGCCGGATAGTGGGCGATGAAAAACTGTTTTTT | TRBJ1-4 | . | . | TRBV5-1
CASSFGGAAYNEQFF | TGTGCCAGCAGCTTTGGCGGGGCGGCCTACAATGAGCAGTTCTTC | TRBJ2-1 | . | . | TRBV11-3
CASSTDRGTPLHF | TGTGCCAGCAGTACCGACAGGGGCACACCCCTCCACTTT | TRBJ1-6 | TRBD1 | . | TRBV6-5
CSASTGGPYEQYF | TGCAGTGCTAGTACGGGAGGGCCCTACGAGCAGTACTTC | TRBJ2-7 | TRBD2 | . | TRBV20-1
CASSYSPLGGNQPQHF | TGTGCCAGCAGTTACTCGCCTTTAGGAGGCAATCAGCCCCAGCATTTT | TRBJ1-5 | . | . | TRBV6-5
CASSSGTGVETQYF | TGTGCCAGCAGTTCCGGGACAGGGGTAGAGACCCAGTACTTC | TRBJ2-5 | TRBD1 | . | TRBV27
CASSLGSYEQYF | TGTGCCAGCAGCTTAGGGAGCTACGAGCAGTACTTC | TRBJ2-7 | . | few | TRBV7-9
CASSQGASNEKLFF | TGTGCCAGCAGCCAAGGGGCGTCTAATGAAAAACTGTTTTTT | TRBJ1-4 | . | . | TRBV3-1/TRBV3-2
CATSDPGPNYEQYF | TGTGCCACCAGTGATCCGGGACCGAACTACGAGCAGTACTTC | TRBJ2-7 | . | . | TRBV24-1
CASSTSGYQETQYF | . | TRBJ2-5 | . | . | TRBV6-2/TRBV6-3
CASRETGGEKLFF | TGTGCCAGTAGGGAGACAGGGGGCGAAAAACTGTTTTTT | TRBJ1-4 | TRBD1 | . | TRBV19
CASSLAGRRNTEAFF | TGTGCCAGCAGCTTAGCAGGCCGAAGGAACACTGAAGCTTTCTTT | TRBJ1-1 | . | . | TRBV7-2
CASSLEAGGGGTEAFF | TGTGCCAGCAGCTTAGAGGCAGGGGGGGGTGGCACTGAAGCTTTCTTT | TRBJ1-1 | TRBD1 | . | TRBV7-6
CASSRYSPPEAFF | TGTGCCAGCAGCCGATACAGTCCCCCTGAAGCTTTCTTT | TRBJ1-1 | . | . | TRBV7-2